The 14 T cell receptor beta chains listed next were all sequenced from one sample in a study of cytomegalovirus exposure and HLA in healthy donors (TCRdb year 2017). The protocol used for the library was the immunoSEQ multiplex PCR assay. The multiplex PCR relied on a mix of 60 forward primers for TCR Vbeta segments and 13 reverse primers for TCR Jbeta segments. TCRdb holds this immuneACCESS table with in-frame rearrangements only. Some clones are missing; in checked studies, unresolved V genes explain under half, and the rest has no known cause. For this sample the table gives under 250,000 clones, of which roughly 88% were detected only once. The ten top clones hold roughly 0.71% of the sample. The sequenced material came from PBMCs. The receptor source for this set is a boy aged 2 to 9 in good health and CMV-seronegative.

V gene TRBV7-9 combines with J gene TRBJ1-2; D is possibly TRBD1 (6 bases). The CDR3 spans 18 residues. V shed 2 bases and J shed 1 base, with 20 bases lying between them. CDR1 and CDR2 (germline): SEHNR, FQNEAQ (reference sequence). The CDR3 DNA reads TGTGCCAGCAGCTTACCGAGACAGGTACAAAAAGATAACTATGGCTACACCTTC. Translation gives CASSLPRQVQKDNYGYTF.

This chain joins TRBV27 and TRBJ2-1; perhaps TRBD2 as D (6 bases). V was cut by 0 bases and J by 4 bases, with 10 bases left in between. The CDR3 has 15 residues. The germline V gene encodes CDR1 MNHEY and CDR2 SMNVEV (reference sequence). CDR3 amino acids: CASSLSSGLYNEQFF. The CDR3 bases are TGTGCCAGCAGTTTATCGTCGGGACTTTACAATGAGCAGTTCTTC.

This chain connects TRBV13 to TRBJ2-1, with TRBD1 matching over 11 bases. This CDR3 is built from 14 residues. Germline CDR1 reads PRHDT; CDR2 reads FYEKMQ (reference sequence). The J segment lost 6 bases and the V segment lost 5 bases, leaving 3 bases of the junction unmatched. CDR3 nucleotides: TGTGCCAGCAGCGTGGGACAGGGGGGCAATGAGCAGTTCTTC. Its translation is CASSVGQGGNEQFF.

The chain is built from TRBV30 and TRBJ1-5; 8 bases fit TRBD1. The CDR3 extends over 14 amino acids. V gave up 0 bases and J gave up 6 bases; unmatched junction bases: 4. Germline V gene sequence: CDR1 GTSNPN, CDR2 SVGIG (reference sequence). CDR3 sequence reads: CAWSVGQGGQPQHF. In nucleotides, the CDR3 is TGTGCCTGGAGTGTTGGACAGGGCGGTCAGCCCCAGCATTTT. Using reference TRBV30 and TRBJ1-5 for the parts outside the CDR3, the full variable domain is SQTIHQWPATLVQPVGSPLSLECTVEGTSNPNLYWYRQAAGRGLQLLFYSVGIGQISSEVPQNLSASRPQDRQFILSSKKLLLSDSGFYLCAWSVGQGGQPQHFGDGTRLSIL.

CDR3 in DNA: TGTGCCAGCAGCTTAGCACCGGGACTAGCGGGAACTGAAGATGAGCAGTTCTTC. It codes for CASSLAPGLAGTEDEQFF. This chain links TRBV7-9 with TRBJ2-1, with TRBD2 matching over 13 bases. V lost 0 bases and J lost 8; bases outside the gene matches: 10. Per the germline V gene, CDR1 is SEHNR and CDR2 is FQNEAQ (reference sequence). The CDR3 is 18 amino acids.

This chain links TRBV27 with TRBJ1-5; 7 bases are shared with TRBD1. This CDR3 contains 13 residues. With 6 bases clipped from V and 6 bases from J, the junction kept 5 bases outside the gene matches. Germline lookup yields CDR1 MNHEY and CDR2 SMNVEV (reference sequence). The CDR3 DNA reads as TGTGCCAGCAGAGGCAGGGGGATTCAGCCCCAGCATTTT. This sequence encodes CASRGRGIQPQHF.

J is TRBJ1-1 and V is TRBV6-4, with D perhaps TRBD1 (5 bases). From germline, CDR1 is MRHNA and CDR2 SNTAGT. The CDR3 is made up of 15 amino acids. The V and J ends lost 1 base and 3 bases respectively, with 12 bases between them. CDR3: CASSDFGGEDTEAFF. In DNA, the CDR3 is TGTGCCAGCAGTGACTTCGGGGGAGAGGACACTGAAGCTTTCTTT.

The CDR3 DNA reads TGTGCCAGCAGTTACTCGACAGTAGGTGGCTACACCTTC. Its translation is CASSYSTVGGYTF. The J gene is TRBJ1-2, the V gene TRBV6-5; tentative D call: TRBD1 (5 bases). This CDR3 is 13 amino acids long. Germline V CDR1 and CDR2: MNHEY, SVGAGI. The V and J ends lost 0 bases and 7 bases respectively, with 9 bases between them.

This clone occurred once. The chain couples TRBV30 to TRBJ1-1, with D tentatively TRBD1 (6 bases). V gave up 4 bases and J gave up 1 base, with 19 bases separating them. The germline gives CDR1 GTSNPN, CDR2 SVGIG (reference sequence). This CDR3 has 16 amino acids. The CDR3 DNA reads TGTGCCTGGATTGGCGCCAGGGGCAGTGGGAACACTGAAGCTTTCTTT. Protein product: CAWIGARGSGNTEAFF.

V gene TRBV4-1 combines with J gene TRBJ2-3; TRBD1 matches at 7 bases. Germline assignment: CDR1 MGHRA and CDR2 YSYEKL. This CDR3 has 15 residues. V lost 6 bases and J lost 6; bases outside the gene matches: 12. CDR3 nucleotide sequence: TGCGCCAGCAGTCTTACAGGGGTTGGGGACGATACGCAGTATTTT. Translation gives CASSLTGVGDDTQYF.

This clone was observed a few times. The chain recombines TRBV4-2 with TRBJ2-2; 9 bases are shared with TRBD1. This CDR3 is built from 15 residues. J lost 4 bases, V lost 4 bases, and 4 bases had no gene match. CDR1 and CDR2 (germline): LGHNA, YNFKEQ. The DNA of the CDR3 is TGTGCCAGCAGCCTGGGGACAGGGATCACCGGGGAGCTGTTTTTT. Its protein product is CASSLGTGITGELFF.

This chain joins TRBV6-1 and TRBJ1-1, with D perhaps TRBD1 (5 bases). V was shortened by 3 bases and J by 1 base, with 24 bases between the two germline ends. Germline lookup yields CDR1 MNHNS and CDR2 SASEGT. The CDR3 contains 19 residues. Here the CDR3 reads CASSDDATASFLGNTEAFF. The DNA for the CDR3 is TGTGCCAGCAGTGACGACGCGACAGCCTCGTTTCTAGGGAACACTGAAGCTTTCTTT.

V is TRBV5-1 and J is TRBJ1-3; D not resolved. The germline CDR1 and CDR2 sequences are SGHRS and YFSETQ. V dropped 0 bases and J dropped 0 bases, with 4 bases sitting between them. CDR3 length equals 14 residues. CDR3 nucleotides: TGCGCCAGCAGCTTGGACAGCTCTGGAAACACCATATATTTT. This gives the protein CASSLDSSGNTIYF.

This chain's CDR3 is CSARSPVEQFF. CDR3 bases: TGCAGTGCTAGAAGCCCCGTTGAGCAGTTCTTC. The V and J genes are TRBV20-1 and TRBJ2-1; D gene unclear. The CDR3 has 11 amino acids. The V gene's germline CDR1 is DFQATT and CDR2 SNEGSKA (reference sequence). Trimming left V 2 bases short and J 9 bases short, with 8 bases between.